The next 26 T cell receptor beta chains were all read from a single sample in a study of blood T cell repertoires in COVID-19. Assay used: immunoSEQ multiplex PCR; TCRdb lists only in-frame clones, some missing. Of about 76,000 clones in the sample, around 84% were seen once. The sample comprised peripheral blood. These receptors all come from a man in his sixties with COVID-19, enrolled during active disease.

The sample holds one count of this clone. The chain recombines TRBV6-2 or TRBV6-3 with TRBJ2-3, with 7 bases that match TRBD2. The CDR3 consists of 16 residues. Germline CDR1 MNHEY, CDR2 SVGEGT. The J segment lost 0 bases and the V segment lost 5 bases, leaving 8 bases of the junction unmatched. The CDR3: CASSPGAGVSTDTQYF. The CDR3 bases are TGTGCCAGCAGTCCCGGTGCGGGAGTTAGCACAGATACGCAGTATTTT.

This clone appeared a single time. The chain carries TRBV19 and TRBJ1-3, with D possibly TRBD1 on 5 matching bases. CDR1 and CDR2 (germline): LNHDA, SQIVND (reference sequence). Trimming removed 0 bases at V and 0 bases at J, with 9 bases between. The CDR3 spans 16 residues. The CDR3 region has the DNA TGTGCCAGTAGTATAGATTTGACAGTCTCTGGAAACACCATATATTTT. Translation gives CASSIDLTVSGNTIYF.

The chain has TRBV11-2 and TRBJ2-7, with a weak D call TRBD2 (7 bases). CDR1 is SGHAT and CDR2 is FQNNGV in the germline V gene. V shed 3 bases and J shed 2 bases, with 17 bases lying between them. The CDR3 consists of 16 residues. CDR3 in DNA: TGTGCCAGCAGCTTCGGGGGGTTGGGGGCAACCTACGAGCAGTACTTC. Encoded protein: CASSFGGLGATYEQYF.

The table lists this clone with a count of one. The chain employs TRBV7-9 and TRBJ1-2; the D gene is possibly TRBD1 (5 bases). Germline CDR1 reads SEHNR; CDR2 reads FQNEAQ (reference sequence). The ends were cut back, 6 bases at V and 10 bases at J, with 18 bases in the middle. This CDR3 is 13 amino acids long. CDR3 in amino acids: CASRKGQGKVYTF. Written as DNA, the CDR3 is TGTGCCAGCAGGAAGGGGCAGGGCAAGGTCTACACCTTC.

J is TRBJ2-1 and V is TRBV5-6; a possible D gene is TRBD2 (6 bases). Germline CDR1 SGHDT, CDR2 YYEEEE. The CDR3 totals 17 residues. V was clipped by 1 base and J by 8 bases, with 22 bases between them. CDR3 sequence: CASSLLGTPGWGDEQFF. CDR3 sequence (DNA): TGTGCCAGCAGCTTGCTTGGGACGCCCGGGTGGGGGGATGAGCAGTTCTTC.

The gene calls are TRBV5-6 and TRBJ2-7, with 12 bases that match TRBD2. Germline V lookup: CDR1 SGHDT, CDR2 YYEEEE. The CDR3 length is 13 residues. Trimming took 7 bases from V and 9 from J; bases not matched to a gene: 8. CDR3 sequence reads: CASSTSGSFVQYF. DNA of the CDR3: TGTGCCAGCTCGACTAGCGGGAGTTTCGTGCAGTACTTC. The full variable domain, its missing parts supplied by reference TRBV5-6 and TRBJ2-7, is DAGVTQSPTHLIKTRGQQVTLRCSPKSGHDTVSWYQQALGQGPQFIFQYYEEEERQRGNFPDRFSGHQFPNYSSELNVNALLLGDSALYLCASSTSGSFVQYFGPGTRLTVT.

The chain links TRBV5-1 to TRBJ1-2; tentatively, D is TRBD1 (6 bases). V shed 0 bases and J shed 7 bases, with 16 bases lying between them. This CDR3 region has 15 residues. The germline V gene encodes CDR1 SGHRS and CDR2 YFSETQ. The chain's CDR3 is CASSLGGQMQIGYTF. Here the CDR3 DNA reads TGCGCCAGCAGCTTGGGCGGACAGATGCAGATTGGCTACACCTTC.

The chain joins TRBV3-1 (or the pseudogene TRBV3-2) to TRBJ1-3; D is perhaps TRBD1 (5 bases). Trimming removed 5 bases from V and 0 bases from J, with 11 bases in between. Germline assignment: CDR1 LGHDT and CDR2 YNNKEL (reference sequence). The CDR3 runs 15 residues. CDR3 nucleotide sequence: TGTGCCAGCAGCGCAGACAGTAGCTCTGGAAACACCATATATTTT. It codes for CASSADSSSGNTIYF.

The chain's CDR3 is CASTVLAQTYEQYF. CDR3 sequence (DNA): TGTGCCAGCACGGTGCTAGCGCAAACCTACGAGCAGTACTTC. This chain joins TRBV6-5 and TRBJ2-7; maybe TRBD2 (6 bases). Trimming shortened V by 7 bases and J by 2 bases, and 15 bases separated the two germline ends. The CDR3 loop spans 14 amino acids. Germline V gives CDR1 MNHEY, CDR2 SVGAGI.

This chain uses TRBV9 with TRBJ1-2; 10 bases line up with TRBD1. CDR1 is SGDLS and CDR2 is YYNGEE in the germline V gene. V was pared by 0 bases and J by 6 bases, with 8 bases of the junction left unmatched. This CDR3 has 16 residues. The CDR3: CASSVAPTGGLHGYTF. CDR3 DNA: TGTGCCAGCAGCGTAGCTCCGACAGGGGGCTTGCATGGCTACACCTTC.

The rearrangement joins TRBV5-1 to TRBJ1-1; 8 positions match TRBD1. The V gene's germline CDR1 is SGHRS and CDR2 YFSETQ. The CDR3 totals 15 residues. Unmatched junction bases numbered 4, after V lost 0 bases and J lost 3 bases. The CDR3 nucleotides are TGCGCCAGCAGCTTGGGAACGACAGGGGACACTGAAGCTTTCTTT. This gives the protein CASSLGTTGDTEAFF.

This sequence joins TRBV5-1 and TRBJ2-1, with 10 bases matching TRBD1. J was trimmed by 3 bases and V by 2 bases; bases with no gene match: 5. The length of the CDR3 is 16 residues. Germline CDR1 reads SGHRS; CDR2 reads YFSETQ. The CDR3 DNA is TGCGCCAGCAGCTTTTCGGGACAGGGGAACTACAATGAGCAGTTCTTC. Protein: CASSFSGQGNYNEQFF.

CDR3 sequence: CASSEGVSGYSDEQFF. Here the CDR3 DNA reads TGTGCCAGCAGTGAAGGGGTTAGCGGGTATTCTGATGAGCAGTTCTTC. The chain joins TRBV6-1 to TRBJ2-1; the match to TRBD2 covers 7 bases. This CDR3 has 16 amino acids. J gave up 8 bases and V 1 base, and 11 bases lay outside the gene matches. The germline V gene encodes CDR1 MNHNS and CDR2 SASEGT.

This clone has just one count. The V and J genes are TRBV12-3 or TRBV12-4 and TRBJ1-5, with a weak D call TRBD1 (5 bases). V was trimmed by 6 bases and J by 7 bases, leaving 13 bases between them. This CDR3 contains 13 residues. CDR3 residues: CASSQPWGQPQHF. The DNA for the CDR3 is TGTGCCAGCAGCCAACCATGGGGCCAGCCCCAGCATTTT.

The chain uses TRBV5-4 and TRBJ1-2; a weak D match, TRBD1 (5 bases). CDR1 and CDR2 (germline): SGHNT, YYREEE (reference sequence). The CDR3 is made up of 14 amino acids. V lost 4 bases and J lost 7, with 17 bases in between. The CDR3 DNA reads as TGTGCCAGCAGCCCAGGACATGAGGCTGGTGGCTACACCTTC. This gives the protein CASSPGHEAGGYTF.

The CDR3 DNA reads TGTGCCAGCAGCTTCGTCAGTAATGAAAAACTGTTTTTT. Translation gives CASSFVSNEKLFF. This rearrangement joins TRBV11-1 to TRBJ1-4; D call uncertain. The CDR3 runs to 13 residues. Germline V gene data show CDR1 as SGHAT and CDR2 as FQDESV (reference sequence). Trimming took off 3 bases at V and 4 bases at J, with 6 bases between the two ends. The variable domain in full, with the rest retrieved from reference TRBV11-1 and TRBJ1-4, is EAEVAQSPRYKITEKSQAVAFWCDPISGHATLYWYRQILGQGPELLVQFQDESVVDDSQLPKDRFSAERLKGVDSTLKIQPAELGDSAMYLCASSFVSNEKLFFGSGTQLSVL.

This clone has a handful of counts. This chain connects TRBV7-9 to TRBJ1-1; D is possibly TRBD1 (5 bases). The CDR3 has 14 residues. The V and J ends lost 1 base and 4 bases respectively, with 10 bases between them. Germline CDR1 and CDR2: SEHNR and FQNEAQ (reference sequence). The CDR3 bases are TGTGCCAGCAGCTTAGGGTCAGGGTTCACTGAAGCTTTCTTT. Its translation: CASSLGSGFTEAFF.

The V call is TRBV3-1 (or the pseudogene TRBV3-2), the J call TRBJ2-7; 9 bases align to TRBD1. Germline V gives CDR1 LGHDT, CDR2 YNNKEL (reference sequence). This CDR3 is 16 amino acids long. V lost 4 bases, J lost 3 bases, and 10 bases stayed unmatched. The CDR3 spells CASSRNGQGMSYEQYF. CDR3 nucleotides: TGTGCCAGCAGCCGAAATGGACAGGGGATGAGCTACGAGCAGTACTTC.

The genes are TRBV6-1 and TRBJ1-2; TRBD1 aligns across 7 bases. Germline values: CDR1 MNHNS, CDR2 SASEGT. Unmatched junction bases numbered 5, after V lost 0 bases and J lost 4 bases. CDR3 size: 15 residues. CDR3 sequence (DNA): TGTGCCAGCAGTGAAGCCCCAGGGGGACTCTATGGCTACACCTTC. Protein product: CASSEAPGGLYGYTF.

The chain employs TRBV19 and TRBJ2-6, with a possible D match to TRBD2 (6 bases). Germline V gene lookup returns CDR1 LNHDA and CDR2 SQIVND (reference sequence). Deletions cut 3 bases from V and 0 bases from J, with 24 bases between. The CDR3 is 21 amino acids. The CDR3 DNA reads TGTGCCAGTAGTATTGCGGACGGCACTTGGTGGACTACCTCTGGGGCCAACGTCCTGACTTTC. The encoded protein is CASSIADGTWWTTSGANVLTF.

V gene TRBV6-6 combines with J gene TRBJ2-5, with a tentative D call TRBD2 (6 bases). The CDR3 extends over 14 amino acids. The ends were cut back, 5 bases at V and 2 bases at J, with 12 bases in the middle. Per germline, CDR1 MNHNY and CDR2 SVGAGI (reference sequence). The CDR3 protein is CASSTPGLQETQYF. The CDR3 nucleotides read TGTGCCAGCAGTACACCGGGACTGCAAGAGACCCAGTACTTC.

This clone was observed once. This sequence joins TRBV7-2 and TRBJ1-4; D remains unclear. V lost 4 bases to trimming and J lost 0 bases, with 6 bases between them. The CDR3 contains 14 residues. Per germline, CDR1 SGHTA and CDR2 FQGNSA. DNA of the CDR3: TGTGCCAGCAGCTCGTTTGCAACTAATGAAAAACTGTTTTTT. Protein sequence: CASSSFATNEKLFF.

This chain joins TRBV7-9 and TRBJ2-5; TRBD2 matches at 14 bases. This CDR3 has 15 residues. Trimming took 5 bases from V and 5 from J; bases not matched to a gene: 4. Germline lookup yields CDR1 SEHNR and CDR2 FQNEAQ (reference sequence). The CDR3 DNA reads TGTGCCAGCAGCCCAGGACTAGCGGGGGGCGAGACCCAGTACTTC. Translated, it gives CASSPGLAGGETQYF.

The rearrangement links TRBV12-3 or TRBV12-4 to TRBJ1-6, with TRBD1 identical over 8 bases. The CDR3 extends over 13 amino acids. With 6 bases clipped from V and 12 bases from J, the junction kept 7 bases outside the gene matches. CDR3 residues: CASSLGTGLPLHF. Written as DNA, the CDR3 is TGTGCCAGCAGCCTGGGGACAGGTTTACCCCTCCACTTT.

This CDR3 reads CASSLDVLGENTEAFF. Written as DNA, the CDR3 is TGCGCCAGCAGCTTGGACGTTTTGGGCGAGAACACTGAAGCTTTCTTT. This chain links TRBV5-1 with TRBJ1-1; D unclear. The CDR3 contains 16 residues. V was pared by 0 bases and J by 1 base, with 13 bases between. CDR1 is SGHRS, CDR2 YFSETQ, per germline.

The genes are TRBV12-5 and TRBJ1-5; the D is unclear. The V and J ends lost 5 bases and 5 bases respectively, with 7 bases between them. The CDR3 covers 12 residues. Germline loops: CDR1 LGHNT, CDR2 FRNRAP. CDR3 amino acids: CASGVPDQPQHF. The CDR3 nucleotides are TGTGCTAGTGGTGTTCCGGATCAGCCCCAGCATTTT.